This T cell receptor beta chain was found in a study of glioma-infiltrating T cells after dendritic cell vaccination. On the study more broadly: Treatment, given 2003 to 2012, was autologous tumor lysate-pulsed dendritic cell vaccination. The vaccine used monocyte-derived dendritic cells pulsed overnight with autologous tumor lysate.

Study results and caveats: Higher pretreatment TIL content predicted longer progression-free time and survival.

As to this clone: Its specificity is unknown.

The PCR used 60 V beta and 13 J beta primers. Sequencing used immunoSEQ multiplex PCR; TCRdb keeps in-frame clones, though not all of them. Seen here are some 73,000 clones, about four fifths observed once, and the top ten hold 2% to 2.5%. This CDR3 is built from 16 residues. Germline V gene sequence: CDR1 LGHNA, CDR2 YNFKEQ. With V trimmed by 1 base and J by 2 bases, 4 bases remained unmatched. The chain carries TRBV4-2 and TRBJ2-2, with 7 bases matching TRBD2. This sequence was found in a human donor with glioblastoma. The sample consisted of blood, taken before dendritic cell vaccination. As DNA, the CDR3 is TGTGCCAGCAGCCAAGGGCTAGCGGCCAACACCGGGGAGCTGTTTTTT. Its protein is CASSQGLAANTGELFF.